This T cell receptor beta chain stems from a study of early T cells in non-severe SARS-CoV-2 infection (dated by TCRdb to the early 2020s). Background on the whole study: Because TCR sequencing relied on bulk RNA taken from unsorted whole blood, pairing of alpha and beta chains was not possible.

The sample holds many counts of this clonotype. Its antigen is currently not known. Base qualities are not recorded, but no much larger clone differs from it by a single base. Study-level results and caveats: Matching against VDJdb was skewed toward anti-spike CD8 responses, likely underestimated virus-specific expansions, and missed private and CD4 specificities.

The study was a case-control design nested within a healthcare worker cohort in London, UK, with weekly nasopharyngeal swab PCR tests and blood sampling. Healthcare workers were recruited between 23 and 31 March 2020, during the week of the UK lockdown, and were followed weekly for up to roughly 15 weeks. Library preparation used 5' RACE. Sequenced using a NextSeq 500. In the TCR library protocol, unique molecular identifiers were attached to individual cDNA molecules to correct for PCR bias and sequencing error. Sequencing covered both TCR alpha and beta chains, and within each sample the abundances of alpha and beta sequences were tightly co-correlated. Turning to the authors' computational methods: Decombinator V4 was used to annotate the V gene, J gene and CDR3 of the TCR sequences. Expanded TCRs were defined as changing significantly between any two time points under a Poisson model with p below 0.0001. TCR abundances were normalised to the total number of TCRs sequenced per sample and expressed as counts per million. TRAV1-2 paired with TRAJ12, TRAJ20 or TRAJ33 defined MAIT TCRs, while TRAV10 paired with TRAJ18 defined iNKT TCRs. A search of VDJdb, accessed on 1 November 2021, was run for TCRs annotated to CMV, EBV and SARS-CoV-2, with TCRs annotated for multiple antigens excluded. Using fastp trimming at Q25 and MiXCR clonotype assembly, TCRdb reanalyzed the public sequencing data and kept in-frame beta chains. Identical CDR3 protein sequences are pooled into one entry, listed with their most common genes and DNA. The V and J calls reflect TCRdb's pipeline rather than the authors' work. Present in this sample are over 50,000 distinct CDR3 sequences, roughly a tenth of which were seen just once. The ten largest clones represent less than 1.5% of the sample.

From its cysteine to its phenylalanine, the CDR3 spans 13 amino acids. Only the CDR3 portion is preserved as DNA: 39 bases, with reading frame beginning at the first base. CDR1 is given as DFQATT and CDR2 as SNEGSKA, both from the germline V gene (reference sequence). V is cut back by 5 bases and J by 1 base, with 0 bases in the junction unmatched. Sequenced sample: whole blood. The chain joins TRBV20-1 to TRBJ2-3, and 10 bases in between align with TRBD1. The TCR comes from an adult who was a healthcare worker with PCR-confirmed SARS-CoV-2 infection or an uninfected control (not recorded which). CDR3 reads: CSADRGRTDTQYF. The sequenced DNA is TGCAGTGCTGACAGGGGGCGCACAGATACGCAGTATTTT.